This T cell receptor (beta chain) derives from a study of siplizumab effects on memory and regulatory T cells. Study conclusions and caveats: The mapping of alloreactive clones to unstimulated subsets covered only a minor fraction of them. Naive T cells apparently outstripped memory cells in diversity and seemed major alloresponse contributors. Phenotypic classification as naive or memory proved unattainable for roughly 75-96% of proliferating CD4+ or CD8+ clones. Treg origin accounted for an average of around 69% of mappable alloreactive CD4+ clones with siplizumab and approximately 25% in controls.

With regard to this clone: The antigen remains undetermined.

The data were produced by immunoSEQ multiplex PCR, yet TCRdb's version contains in-frame clones alone and is incomplete. Altogether roughly 100,000 clones are present, roughly nine tenths being singletons, with the ten largest covering more than 0.95%. The ends were cut back, 2 bases at V and 3 bases at J, with 19 bases in the middle. Germline V gene data show CDR1 as SGHAT and CDR2 as FQNNGV. This CDR3 has 18 amino acids. Sequenced material: CD4+ T cells sorted from blood. This TCR was sampled from a human donor in good health. This chain uses TRBV11-2 with TRBJ2-2; weak D call: TRBD1 (6 bases). The CDR3 spells CASSLFDITGFDTGELFF. CDR3 sequence (DNA): TGTGCCAGCAGCTTATTCGACATTACAGGGTTCGACACCGGGGAGCTGTTTTTT.